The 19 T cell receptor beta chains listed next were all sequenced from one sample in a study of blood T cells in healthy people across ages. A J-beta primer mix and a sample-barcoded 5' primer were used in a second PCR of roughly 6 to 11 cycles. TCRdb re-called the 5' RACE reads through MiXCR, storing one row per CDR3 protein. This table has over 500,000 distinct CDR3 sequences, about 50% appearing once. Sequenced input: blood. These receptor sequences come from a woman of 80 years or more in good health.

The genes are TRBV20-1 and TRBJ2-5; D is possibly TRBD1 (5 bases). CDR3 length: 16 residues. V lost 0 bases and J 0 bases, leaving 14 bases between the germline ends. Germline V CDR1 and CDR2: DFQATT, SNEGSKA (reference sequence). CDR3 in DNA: TGCAGTGCTAGAGACATCAGGGCCACTAACCAAGAGACCCAGTACTTC. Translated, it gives CSARDIRATNQETQYF.

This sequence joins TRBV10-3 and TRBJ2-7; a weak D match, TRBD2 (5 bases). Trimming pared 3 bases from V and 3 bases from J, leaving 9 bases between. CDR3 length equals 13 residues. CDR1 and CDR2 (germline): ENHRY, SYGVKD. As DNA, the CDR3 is TGTGCCATCAGTGAAGCACGGGACTACGAGCAGTACTTC. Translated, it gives CAISEARDYEQYF.

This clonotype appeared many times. This CDR3 reads CSARGGGTPNYNEQFF. The CDR3 DNA follows: TGCAGTGCTAGAGGGGGAGGGACGCCGAACTACAATGAGCAGTTCTTC. The rearrangement uses TRBV20-1 and TRBJ2-1; TRBD2 matches 7 bases. In germline, CDR1 is DFQATT, CDR2 SNEGSKA (reference sequence). This CDR3 is built from 16 residues. The J segment lost 3 bases and the V segment lost 1 base, leaving 9 bases of the junction unmatched.

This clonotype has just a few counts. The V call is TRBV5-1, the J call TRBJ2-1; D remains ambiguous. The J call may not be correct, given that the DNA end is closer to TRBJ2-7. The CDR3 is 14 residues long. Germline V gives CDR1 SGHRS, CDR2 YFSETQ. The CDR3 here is CASSPGLSYNEQYF. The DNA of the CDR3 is TGCGCCAGCAGCCCGGGCCTCTCCTACAATGAGCAGTACTTC.

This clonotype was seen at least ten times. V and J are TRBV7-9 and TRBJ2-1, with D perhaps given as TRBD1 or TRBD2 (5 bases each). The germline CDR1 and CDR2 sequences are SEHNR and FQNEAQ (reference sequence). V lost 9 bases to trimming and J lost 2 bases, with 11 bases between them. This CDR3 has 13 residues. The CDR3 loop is CASTGPPYNEQFF. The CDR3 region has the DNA TGTGCCAGTACGGGGCCTCCCTACAATGAGCAGTTCTTC.

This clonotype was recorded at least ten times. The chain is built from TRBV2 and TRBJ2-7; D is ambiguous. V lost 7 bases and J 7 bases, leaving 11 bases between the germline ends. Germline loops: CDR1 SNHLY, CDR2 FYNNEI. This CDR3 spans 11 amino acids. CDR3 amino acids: CASTGQVEQYF. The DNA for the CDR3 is TGTGCCAGCACCGGGCAGGTTGAGCAGTACTTC.

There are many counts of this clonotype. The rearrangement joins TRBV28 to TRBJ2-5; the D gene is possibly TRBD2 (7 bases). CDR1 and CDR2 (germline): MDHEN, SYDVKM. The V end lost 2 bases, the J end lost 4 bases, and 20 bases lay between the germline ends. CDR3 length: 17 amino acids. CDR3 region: CASSLRKGGGPAETQYF. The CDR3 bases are TGTGCCAGCAGTTTAAGAAAGGGGGGGGGTCCAGCAGAGACCCAGTACTTC.

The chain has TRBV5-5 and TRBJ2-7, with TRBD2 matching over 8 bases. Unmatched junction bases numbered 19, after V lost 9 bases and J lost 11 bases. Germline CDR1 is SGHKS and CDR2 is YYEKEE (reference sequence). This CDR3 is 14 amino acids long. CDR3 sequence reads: CANRSSAGTRTEYF. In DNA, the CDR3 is TGTGCCAACAGATCATCCGCCGGGACTAGAACAGAGTACTTC. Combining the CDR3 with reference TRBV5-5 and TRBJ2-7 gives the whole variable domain DAGVTQSPTHLIKTRGQQVTLRCSPISGHKSVSWYQQVLGQGPQFIFQYYEKEERGRGNFPDRFSARQFPNYSSELNVNALLLGDSALYLCANRSSAGTRTEYFGPGTRLTVT.

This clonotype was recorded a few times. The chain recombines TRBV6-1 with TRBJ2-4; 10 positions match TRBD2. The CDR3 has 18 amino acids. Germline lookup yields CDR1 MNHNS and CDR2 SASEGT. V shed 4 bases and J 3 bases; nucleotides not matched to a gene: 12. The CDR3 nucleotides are TGTGCCAGCAGTGCGGCACTAGCGGGGCCCTGGGGCAAAAACATTCAGTACTTC. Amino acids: CASSAALAGPWGKNIQYF.

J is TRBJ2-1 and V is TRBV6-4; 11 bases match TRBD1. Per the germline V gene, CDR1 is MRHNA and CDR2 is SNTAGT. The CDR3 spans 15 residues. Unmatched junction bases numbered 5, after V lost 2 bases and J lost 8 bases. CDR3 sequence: CASSDGQGAWYEQFF. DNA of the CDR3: TGTGCCAGCAGTGACGGACAGGGGGCCTGGTATGAGCAGTTCTTC.

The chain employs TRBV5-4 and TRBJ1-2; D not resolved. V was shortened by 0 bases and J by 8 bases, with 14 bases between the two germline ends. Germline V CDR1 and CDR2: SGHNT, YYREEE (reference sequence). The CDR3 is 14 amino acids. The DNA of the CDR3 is TGTGCCAGCAGCTTGGAGGGTACTACGGGAGGCTACACCTTC. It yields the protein CASSLEGTTGGYTF.

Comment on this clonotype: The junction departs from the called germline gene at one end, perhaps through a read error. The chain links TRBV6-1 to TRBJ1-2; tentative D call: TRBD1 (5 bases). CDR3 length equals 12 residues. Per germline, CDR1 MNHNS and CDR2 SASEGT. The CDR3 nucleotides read TGTGCCACCAGCGGGGCTAACTATGGCCACACCTTC. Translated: CATSGANYGHTF.

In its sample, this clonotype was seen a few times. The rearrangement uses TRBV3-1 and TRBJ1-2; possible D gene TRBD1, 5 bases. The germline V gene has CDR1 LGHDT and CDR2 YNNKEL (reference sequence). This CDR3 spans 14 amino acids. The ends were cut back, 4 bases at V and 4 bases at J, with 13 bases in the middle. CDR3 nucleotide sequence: TGTGCCAGCAGCCCGGGGGGAGAGGGCTATGGCTACACCTTC. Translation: CASSPGGEGYGYTF.

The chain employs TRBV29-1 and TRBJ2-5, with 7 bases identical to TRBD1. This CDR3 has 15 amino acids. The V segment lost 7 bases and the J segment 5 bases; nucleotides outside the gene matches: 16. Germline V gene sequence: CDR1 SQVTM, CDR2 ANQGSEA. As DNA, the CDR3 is TGCAGCGGACCGGGACAGCCGGTCCCTCCGGAGACCCAGTACTTC. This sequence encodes CSGPGQPVPPETQYF.

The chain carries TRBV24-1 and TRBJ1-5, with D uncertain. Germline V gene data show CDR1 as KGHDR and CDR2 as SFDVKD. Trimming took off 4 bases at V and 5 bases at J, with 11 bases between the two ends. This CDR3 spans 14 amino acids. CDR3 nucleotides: TGTGCCACCAGTGACCTAGACGGCCATCAGCCCCAGCATTTT. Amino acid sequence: CATSDLDGHQPQHF.

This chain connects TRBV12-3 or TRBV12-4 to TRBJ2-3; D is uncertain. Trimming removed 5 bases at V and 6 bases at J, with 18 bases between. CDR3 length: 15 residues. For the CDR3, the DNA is TGTGCCAGCAGTCCTTGGACCCACCTGGTGGATACGCAGTATTTT. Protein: CASSPWTHLVDTQYF.

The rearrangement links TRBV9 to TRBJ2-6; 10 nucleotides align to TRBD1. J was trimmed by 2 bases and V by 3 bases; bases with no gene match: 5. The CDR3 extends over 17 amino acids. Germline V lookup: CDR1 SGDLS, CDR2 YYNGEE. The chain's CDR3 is CASSAGQGNTGANVLTF. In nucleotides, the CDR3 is TGTGCCAGCAGCGCGGGACAGGGGAATACTGGGGCCAACGTCCTGACTTTC.

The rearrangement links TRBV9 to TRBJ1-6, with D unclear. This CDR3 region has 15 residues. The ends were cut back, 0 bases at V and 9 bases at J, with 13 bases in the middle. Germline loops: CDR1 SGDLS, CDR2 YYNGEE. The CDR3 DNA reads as TGTGCCAGCAGCGTAGAAGGAGTTTTTGGTTCACCCCTCCACTTT. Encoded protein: CASSVEGVFGSPLHF.

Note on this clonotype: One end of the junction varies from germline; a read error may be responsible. The CDR3 protein is CASSDGTRNLNSPPHF. In DNA form, the CDR3 reads TGTGCCAGCTCAGACGGGACCCGAAATTTAAATTCACCCCCCCACTTT. The chain employs TRBV18 and TRBJ1-6, with TRBD1 as a possible D gene (5 bases). The CDR3 contains 16 residues. Germline V CDR1 and CDR2: KGHSH, LQKENI.